This entry concerns a single TCR beta chain. Its antigen is still unknown. The PCR had 60 Vbeta and 13 Jbeta primers. TCRdb keeps only in-frame clones here, not all; method: immunoSEQ multiplex PCR. The data include about 60,000 clones; the top ten clones carry around 15%. This sample was included in a study of cytomegalovirus exposure and HLA in healthy donors. General study findings and limits: Later analysis identified a missense DCLRE1C variant that was linked to TCR beta V- and J-gene trimming. It was 164 TCR beta chains that were listed as cytomegalovirus-associated. Data from an earlier analysis indicated that most TCR beta V segments were productive either about 87% or about 30% of the time.

Sample: PBMCs. The sequence came from a boy younger than 18 in good health and CMV-seronegative.

DNA of the CDR3: TGTGCCAGCATCGAGAGGGCCCATCCCTACAATGAGCAGTTCTTC. The encoded protein is CASIERAHPYNEQFF. This sequence joins TRBV21-1 and TRBJ2-1; the table's D call, TRBD2, was not checked against the DNA. TRBV21-1 is tagged as a pseudogene. This CDR3 has 15 residues.